This record covers a single T cell receptor (beta chain). Antigen unknown. The CDR3 loop spans 15 amino acids. Looked up from germline, CDR1 is SGDLS and CDR2 is YYNGEE. Trimming removed 3 bases from V and 5 bases from J; junction bases left unmatched: 8. Assay used: immunoSEQ multiplex PCR; TCRdb lists only in-frame clones, some missing. Found here are around 40,000 clones, approximately 73% of them singletons; the top ten hold about 4.8%. Repertoires were sampled repeatedly during chemoradiotherapy. The data are from a study of chemoradiotherapy in HPV16-positive cancers. Study context: Functional T-cell assays on a couple of HPV16-positive patients' cells defined candidate HPV-specific clones and common TCR motifs.

Findings and limits, study-wide: Only a couple of HPV16-positive patients supplied the functional HPV-specificity definition. Candidate HPV-specific clones and E7-related TCR motifs grew in tumor during treatment.

This TCR was sampled from a human donor with HPV-associated anogenital cancer. The sequencing here drew on blood, taken from a patient who underwent chemoradiotherapy. The chain couples TRBV9 to TRBJ2-7, with 10 bases lining up with TRBD1. CDR3 in DNA: TGTGCCAGCAGCGCCGCCGGGACAGGGGTCCACGAGCAGTACTTC. Its translation is CASSAAGTGVHEQYF. The variable domain in full, completed from reference TRBV9 and TRBJ2-7, reads DSGVTQTPKHLITATGQRVTLRCSPRSGDLSVYWYQQSLDQGLQFLIQYYNGEERAKGNILERFSAQQFPDLHSELNLSSLELGDSALYFCASSAAGTGVHEQYFGPGTRLTVT.